This T cell receptor (beta chain) was sequenced during a study of cytomegalovirus exposure and HLA in healthy donors. The overall study: There were nearly 120 million unique TCR beta sequences, drawn from some 180 million T cells, in an earlier analysis. General observations from the study: A missense DCLRE1C variant was associated with V- and J-gene trimming of TCR beta chains in a later analysis, and an independent cohort replicated the association. Cytomegalovirus status, reportedly, was diagnosed with high specificity and sensitivity by the classifier. It was likely that a cluster of highly shared sequence variants was a sequencing artifact.

The PCR contained 60 Vbeta and 13 Jbeta primers. Clones were sequenced by immunoSEQ multiplex PCR, and TCRdb holds only the in-frame ones, with some missing. The data show about 95,000 clones, approximately 70% seen once. Points on this clone: Antigen: not known.

The CDR3 is made up of 15 amino acids. Trimming took 5 bases from V and 5 from J; bases not matched to a gene: 6. Germline V gene sequence: CDR1 MNHEY, CDR2 SMNVEV (reference sequence). This chain connects TRBV27 to TRBJ2-1; TRBD1 aligns across 10 bases. The sequencing input was PBMCs. The TCR sequence derives from a man aged 60 to 75 in good health and CMV-seronegative. The CDR3 coding sequence is TGTGCCAGCAGTATGACAGGGGGCTTTAACAATGAGCAGTTCTTC. It is translated as CASSMTGGFNNEQFF.